This T cell receptor (beta chain) is drawn from a study of T cell changes during pregnancy in multiple sclerosis. This clone was found a few times. This CDR3 has 12 residues. CDR1 and CDR2 from the germline V gene are MNHNS and SASEGT. With 10 bases clipped from V and 7 bases from J, the junction kept 8 bases outside the gene matches. Sequencing was performed with immunoSEQ multiplex PCR; in TCRdb, only in-frame clones are kept and a portion is missing. The table lists tens of thousands of clones, around nine tenths of them singletons. This receptor was taken from a female donor with multiple sclerosis, enrolled in a pregnancy study. The source was peripheral blood, collected in the third trimester of pregnancy. The chain carries TRBV6-1 and TRBJ2-7; TRBD2 aligns across 9 bases. The CDR3 DNA reads as TGTGCCACGCGGGGACTAGCCCGGGAGCAGTACTTC. As protein: CATRGLAREQYF.